This paragraph reports one TCR beta chain. This entry belongs to a study of blood T cell repertoires in COVID-19. Germline V gene data show CDR1 as MDHEN and CDR2 as SYDVKM. The CDR3 extends over 18 amino acids. Trimming removed 6 bases from V and 4 bases from J; junction bases left unmatched: 14. Measured with immunoSEQ multiplex PCR; TCRdb has only the in-frame clones, and not every one. The sample lists 100,000 or so clones, around four fifths occurring once. The sequenced sample consisted of peripheral blood. V and J are TRBV28 and TRBJ2-1; 11 positions agree with TRBD2. This TCR derives from a woman between 65 and 79 years old with active or convalescent COVID-19. CDR3 in DNA: TGTGCCAGCAGCGGGACTAGCGGATCCTCAAGCCCATACAATGAGCAGTTCTTC. Translating gives CASSGTSGSSSPYNEQFF.